These 6 T cell receptor beta chains were sequenced from one sample in a study of monozygotic twins with inflammatory bowel disease. TCRdb reprocessed the 5' RACE reads, with one entry per CDR3 protein and no DNA. The sample has about 380,000 distinct CDR3 sequences, and its top ten clones hold approximately 2.4%. The sequencing input was blood. All receptors derive from a human donor with ulcerative colitis or Crohn's disease, or a healthy co-twin of an affected twin (not recorded which).

The chain employs TRBV6-5 and TRBJ1-1. Germline CDR1 reads MNHEY; CDR2 reads SVGAGI. The CDR3 has 13 amino acids. The chain's CDR3 is CASSYDSNTEAFF.

The chain uses TRBV6-1 and TRBJ1-3. The CDR3 is made up of 13 amino acids. The germline CDR1 and CDR2 sequences are MNHNS and SASEGT. CDR3 region: CAGGTASGNTIYF.

This chain connects TRBV14 to TRBJ1-2. The CDR3 has 13 residues. The germline gives CDR1 SGHDN, CDR2 FVKESK. CDR3: CASSRVASYGYTF.

The CDR3 region is CASSPEYGRRNTGELFF. The J gene is TRBJ2-2, the V gene TRBV5-4. CDR1 and CDR2 (germline): SGHNT, YYREEE (reference sequence). The CDR3 has 17 amino acids. Based on the CDR3 plus reference TRBV5-4 and TRBJ2-2, the full variable domain is ETGVTQSPTHLIKTRGQQVTLRCSSQSGHNTVSWYQQALGQGPQFIFQYYREEENGRGNFPPRFSGLQFPNYSSELNVNALELDDSALYLCASSPEYGRRNTGELFFGEGSRLTVL.

The chain recombines TRBV7-2 with TRBJ2-6. The CDR3 loop spans 13 amino acids. Germline values: CDR1 SGHTA, CDR2 FQGNSA. CDR3 loop: CASTPSGANVLTF.

This chain uses TRBV5-1 with TRBJ2-1; the TRBD2 assignment by TCRdb is unverifiable without DNA. The CDR3 runs 16 residues. CDR1 is SGHRS, CDR2 YFSETQ, per germline. The CDR3 sequence: CASSFKLAGGINEQFF.